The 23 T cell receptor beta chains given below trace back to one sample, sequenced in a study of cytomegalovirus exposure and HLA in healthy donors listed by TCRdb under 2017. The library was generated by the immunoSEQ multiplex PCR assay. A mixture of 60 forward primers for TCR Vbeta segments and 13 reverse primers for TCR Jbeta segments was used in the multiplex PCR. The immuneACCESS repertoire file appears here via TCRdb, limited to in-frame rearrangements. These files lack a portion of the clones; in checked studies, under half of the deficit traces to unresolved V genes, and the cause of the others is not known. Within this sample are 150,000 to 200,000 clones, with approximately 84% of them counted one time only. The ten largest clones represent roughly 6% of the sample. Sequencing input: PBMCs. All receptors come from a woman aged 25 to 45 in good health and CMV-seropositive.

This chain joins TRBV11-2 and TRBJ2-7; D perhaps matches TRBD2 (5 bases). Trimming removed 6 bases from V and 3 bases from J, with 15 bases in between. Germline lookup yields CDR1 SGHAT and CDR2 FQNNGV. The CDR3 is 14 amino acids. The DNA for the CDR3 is TGTGCCAGCAGGGGTTTACTAGACGGCTACGAGCAGTACTTC. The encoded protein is CASRGLLDGYEQYF.

CDR3 loop: CASSERDYPYEQYF. The CDR3 region has the DNA TGTGCCAGCAGTGAACGGGACTACCCCTACGAGCAGTACTTC. This rearrangement joins TRBV2 to TRBJ2-7, with 7 bases that match TRBD2. Germline CDR1 reads SNHLY; CDR2 reads FYNNEI. The length of the CDR3 is 14 residues. Germline trimming cut 2 bases from V and 2 bases from J; bases unmatched to any gene: 3. Full variable domain (rest looked up from reference TRBV2 and TRBJ2-7): EPEVTQTPSHQVTQMGQEVILRCVPISNHLYFYWYRQILGQKVEFLVSFYNNEISEKSEIFDDQFSVERPDGSNFTLKIRSTKLEDSAMYFCASSERDYPYEQYFGPGTRLTVT.

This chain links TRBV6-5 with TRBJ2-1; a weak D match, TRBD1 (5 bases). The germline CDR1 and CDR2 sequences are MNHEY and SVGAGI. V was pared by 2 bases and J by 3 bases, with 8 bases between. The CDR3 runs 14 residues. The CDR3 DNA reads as TGTGCCAGCAGTTACGGACAAAACTACAATGAGCAGTTCTTC. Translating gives CASSYGQNYNEQFF.

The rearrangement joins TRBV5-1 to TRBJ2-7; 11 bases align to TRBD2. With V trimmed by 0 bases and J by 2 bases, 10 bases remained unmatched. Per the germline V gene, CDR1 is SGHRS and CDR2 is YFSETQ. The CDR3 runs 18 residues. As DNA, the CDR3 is TGCGCCAGCAGCTTGGGTTCTAGCGGGAGGCAACTTACCTACGAGCAGTACTTC. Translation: CASSLGSSGRQLTYEQYF. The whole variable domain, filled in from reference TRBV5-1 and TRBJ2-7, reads KAGVTQTPRYLIKTRGQQVTLSCSPISGHRSVSWYQQTPGQGLQFLFEYFSETQRNKGNFPGRFSGRQFSNSRSEMNVSTLELGDSALYLCASSLGSSGRQLTYEQYFGPGTRLTVT.

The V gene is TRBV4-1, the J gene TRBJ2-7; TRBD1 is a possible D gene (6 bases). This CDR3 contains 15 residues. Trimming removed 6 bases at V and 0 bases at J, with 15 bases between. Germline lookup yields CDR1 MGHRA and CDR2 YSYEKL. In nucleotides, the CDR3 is TGCGCCAGCAGATACAGGGAGCCCTCCTCCTACGAGCAGTACTTC. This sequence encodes CASRYREPSSYEQYF.

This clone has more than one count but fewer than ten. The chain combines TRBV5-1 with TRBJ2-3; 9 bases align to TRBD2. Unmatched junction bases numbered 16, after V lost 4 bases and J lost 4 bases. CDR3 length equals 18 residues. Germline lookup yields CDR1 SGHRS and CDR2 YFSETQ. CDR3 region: CASSRVVGSGSLSDTQYF. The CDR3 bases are TGCGCCAGCAGCCGAGTAGTCGGTAGCGGGAGTCTTTCAGATACGCAGTATTTT.

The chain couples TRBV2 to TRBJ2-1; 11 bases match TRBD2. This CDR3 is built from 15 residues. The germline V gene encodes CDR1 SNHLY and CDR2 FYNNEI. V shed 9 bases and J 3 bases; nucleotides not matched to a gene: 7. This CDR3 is CASLLLAGVYNEQFF. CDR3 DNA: TGTGCCAGTCTCCTACTAGCGGGAGTCTACAATGAGCAGTTCTTC.

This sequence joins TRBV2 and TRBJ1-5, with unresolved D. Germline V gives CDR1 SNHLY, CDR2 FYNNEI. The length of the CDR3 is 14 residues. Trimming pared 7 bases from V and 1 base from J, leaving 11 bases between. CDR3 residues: CASKGAGSNQPQHF. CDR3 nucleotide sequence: TGTGCCAGCAAGGGCGCGGGAAGCAATCAGCCCCAGCATTTT.

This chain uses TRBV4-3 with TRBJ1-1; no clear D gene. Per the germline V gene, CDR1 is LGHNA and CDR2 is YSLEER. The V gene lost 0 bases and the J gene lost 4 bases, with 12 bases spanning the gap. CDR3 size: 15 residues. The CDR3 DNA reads TGCGCCAGCAGCCAAGATGAAAGACTGGGCACTGAAGCTTTCTTT. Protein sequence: CASSQDERLGTEAFF.

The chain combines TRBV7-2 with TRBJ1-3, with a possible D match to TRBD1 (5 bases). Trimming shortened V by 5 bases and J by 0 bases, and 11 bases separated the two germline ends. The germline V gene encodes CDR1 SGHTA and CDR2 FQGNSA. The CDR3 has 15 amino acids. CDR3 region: CASSTGPRSGNTIYF. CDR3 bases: TGTGCCAGCAGCACAGGACCTCGCTCTGGAAACACCATATATTTT.

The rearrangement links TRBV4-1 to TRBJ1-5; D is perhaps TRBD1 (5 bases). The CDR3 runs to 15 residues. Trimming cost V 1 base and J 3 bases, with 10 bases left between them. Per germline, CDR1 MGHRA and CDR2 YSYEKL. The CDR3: CASSQALTANQPQHF. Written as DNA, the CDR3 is TGCGCCAGCAGCCAAGCATTGACAGCCAATCAGCCCCAGCATTTT.

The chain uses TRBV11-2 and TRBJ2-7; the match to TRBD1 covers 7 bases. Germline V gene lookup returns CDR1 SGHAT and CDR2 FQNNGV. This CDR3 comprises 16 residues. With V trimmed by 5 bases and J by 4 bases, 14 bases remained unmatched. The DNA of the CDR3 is TGTGCCAGCAGCCGCAGACAGGGTTCAGATATGTACGAGCAGTACTTC. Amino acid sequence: CASSRRQGSDMYEQYF. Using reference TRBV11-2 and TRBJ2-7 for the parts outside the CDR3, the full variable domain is EAGVAQSPRYKIIEKRQSVAFWCNPISGHATLYWYQQILGQGPKLLIQFQNNGVVDDSQLPKDRFSAERLKGVDSTLKIQPAKLEDSAVYLCASSRRQGSDMYEQYFGPGTRLTVT.

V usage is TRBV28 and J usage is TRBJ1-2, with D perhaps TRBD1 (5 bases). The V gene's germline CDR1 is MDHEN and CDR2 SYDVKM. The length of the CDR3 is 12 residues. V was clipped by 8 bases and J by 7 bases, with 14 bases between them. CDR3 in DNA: TGTGCCAGCCAAGGGACTCCTACTGGCTACACCTTC. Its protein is CASQGTPTGYTF.

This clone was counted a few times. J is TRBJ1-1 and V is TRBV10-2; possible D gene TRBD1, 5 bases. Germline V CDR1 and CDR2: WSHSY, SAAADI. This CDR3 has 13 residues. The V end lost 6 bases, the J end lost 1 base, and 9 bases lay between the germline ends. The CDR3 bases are TGCGCCAGCAGCCGACAGAGGAACACTGAAGCTTTCTTT. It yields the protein CASSRQRNTEAFF.

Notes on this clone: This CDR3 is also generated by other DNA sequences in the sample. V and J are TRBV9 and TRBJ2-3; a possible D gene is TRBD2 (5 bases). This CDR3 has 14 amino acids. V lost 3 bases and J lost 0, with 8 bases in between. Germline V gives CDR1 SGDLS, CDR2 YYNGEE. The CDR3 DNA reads TGTGCCAGCAGCGCGTCGGGGAGCACAGATACGCAGTATTTT. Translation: CASSASGSTDTQYF.

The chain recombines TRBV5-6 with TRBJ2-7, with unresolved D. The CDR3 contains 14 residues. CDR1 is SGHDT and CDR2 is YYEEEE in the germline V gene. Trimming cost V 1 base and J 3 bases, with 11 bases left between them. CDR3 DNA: TGTGCCAGCAGCTTGTGGGCAGCCAACTACGAGCAGTACTTC. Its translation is CASSLWAANYEQYF.

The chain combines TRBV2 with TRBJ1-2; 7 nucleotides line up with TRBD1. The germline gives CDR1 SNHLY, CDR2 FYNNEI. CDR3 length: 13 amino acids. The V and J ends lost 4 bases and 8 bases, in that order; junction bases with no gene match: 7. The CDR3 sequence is CASSGQGSWGYTF. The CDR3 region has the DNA TGTGCCAGCAGTGGACAGGGTTCGTGGGGCTACACCTTC.

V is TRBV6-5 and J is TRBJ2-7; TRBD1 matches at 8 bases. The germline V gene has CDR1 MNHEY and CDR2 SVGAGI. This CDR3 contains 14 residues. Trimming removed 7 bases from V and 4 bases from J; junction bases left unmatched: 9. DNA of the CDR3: TGTGCCAGCACCAGGGACAGGATCAAGTACGAGCAGTACTTC. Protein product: CASTRDRIKYEQYF.

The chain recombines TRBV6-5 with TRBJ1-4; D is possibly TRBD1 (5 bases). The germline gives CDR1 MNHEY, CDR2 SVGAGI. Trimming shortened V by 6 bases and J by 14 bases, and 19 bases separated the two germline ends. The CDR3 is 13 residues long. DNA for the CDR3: TGTGCCAGCAGCGAATACCGGGACCGGGGGCTGTTTTTT. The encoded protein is CASSEYRDRGLFF.

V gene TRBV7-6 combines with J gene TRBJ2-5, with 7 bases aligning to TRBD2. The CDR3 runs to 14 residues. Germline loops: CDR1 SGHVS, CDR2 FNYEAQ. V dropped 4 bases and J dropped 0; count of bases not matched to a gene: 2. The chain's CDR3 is CASSSGTNQETQYF. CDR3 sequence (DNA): TGTGCCAGCAGCTCGGGGACTAACCAAGAGACCCAGTACTTC.

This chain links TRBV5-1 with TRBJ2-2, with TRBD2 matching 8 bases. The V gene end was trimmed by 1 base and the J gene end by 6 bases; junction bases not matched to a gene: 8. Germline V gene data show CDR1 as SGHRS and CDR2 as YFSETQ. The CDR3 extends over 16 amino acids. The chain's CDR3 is CASSLLGGAGAGELFF. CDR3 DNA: TGCGCCAGCAGCTTGTTGGGGGGAGCGGGAGCCGGGGAGCTGTTTTTT. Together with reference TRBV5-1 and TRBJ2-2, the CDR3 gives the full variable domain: KAGVTQTPRYLIKTRGQQVTLSCSPISGHRSVSWYQQTPGQGLQFLFEYFSETQRNKGNFPGRFSGRQFSNSRSEMNVSTLELGDSALYLCASSLLGGAGAGELFFGEGSRLTVL.

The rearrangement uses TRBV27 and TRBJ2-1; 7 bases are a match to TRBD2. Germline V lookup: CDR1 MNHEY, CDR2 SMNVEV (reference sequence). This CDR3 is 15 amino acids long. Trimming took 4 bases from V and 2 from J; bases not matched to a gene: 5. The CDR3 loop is CASSSSGIPYNEQFF. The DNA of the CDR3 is TGTGCCAGCAGTTCGAGCGGGATCCCCTACAATGAGCAGTTCTTC.

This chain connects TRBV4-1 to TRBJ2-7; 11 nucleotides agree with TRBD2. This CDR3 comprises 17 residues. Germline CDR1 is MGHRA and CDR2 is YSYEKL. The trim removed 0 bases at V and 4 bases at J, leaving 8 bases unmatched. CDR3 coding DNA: TGCGCCAGCAGCCAAGATCGCGAACTAGCGGGAGTATACGAGCAGTACTTC. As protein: CASSQDRELAGVYEQYF.